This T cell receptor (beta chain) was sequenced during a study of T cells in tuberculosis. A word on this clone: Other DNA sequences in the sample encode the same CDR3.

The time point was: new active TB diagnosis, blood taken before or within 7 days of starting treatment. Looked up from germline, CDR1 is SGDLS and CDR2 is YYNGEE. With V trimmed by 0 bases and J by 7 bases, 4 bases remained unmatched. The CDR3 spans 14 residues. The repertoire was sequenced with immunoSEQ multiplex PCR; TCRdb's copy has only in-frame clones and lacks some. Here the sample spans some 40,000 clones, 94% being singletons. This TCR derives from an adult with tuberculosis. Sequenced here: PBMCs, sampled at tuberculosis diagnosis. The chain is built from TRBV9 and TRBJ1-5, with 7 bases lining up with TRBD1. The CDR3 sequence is CASSVGQGGQPQHF. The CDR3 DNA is TGTGCCAGCAGCGTAGGTCAGGGGGGACAGCCCCAGCATTTT.